The rows below give T cell receptor beta chains drawn from one sample of a study of PD-L1 blockade in urothelial cancer. TCRdb's copy holds only in-frame clones and misses some; the assay was immunoSEQ multiplex PCR. The sample holds more than 85,000 clones, about 90% seen once. Sample: PBMCs, taken around atezolizumab (anti-PD-L1) treatment. The receptors were gathered from a woman aged 80 or older with urothelial cancer. Both conserved end residues are part of each CDR3. Clone size appears in some rows only: once, few, many, or a class for an expanded clone.

J,size,V,CDR3
TRBJ2-2,NA,TRBV20-1,CSAEGPGELFF
TRBJ1-1,NA,TRBV6-1,CASRQMGQAYTEAFF
TRBJ2-1,NA,TRBV14,CASSPPGLAGYNEQFF
TRBJ2-5,NA,TRBV5-1,CATTTGSIGETQYF
TRBJ1-3,few,TRBV14,CASKPTLPGNTIYF
TRBJ2-3,NA,TRBV5-6,CASSLRQADTQYF
TRBJ2-7,NA,TRBV7-3,CASSPNSQGYEQYF
TRBJ2-3,NA,TRBV5-1,CASSLAGHSDTQYF
TRBJ2-5,few,TRBV14,CASSQGTQETQYF
TRBJ1-1,NA,TRBV18,CASSPGAQGASDTEAFF
TRBJ1-1,NA,TRBV7-9,CASSSRTASNTEAFF
TRBJ1-2,NA,TRBV4-2,CASSQDAGARGYTF
TRBJ2-5,NA,TRBV15,CATSRAAGGQYF
TRBJ2-5,NA,TRBV5-1,CASSLGVAASQETQYF
TRBJ2-1,NA,TRBV5-1,CASSYGLNNEQFF
TRBJ2-3,NA,TRBV7-8,CASSTLGTPTDTQYF
TRBJ2-5,NA,TRBV11-3,CASSTGQGEETQYF
TRBJ2-1,NA,TRBV7-8,CASSLRVGLSYNEQFF
TRBJ2-1,NA,TRBV5-5,CASLPGQGTNEQFF
TRBJ1-4,NA,TRBV14,CASSQGTRGPSGKLFF
TRBJ1-1,NA,TRBV19,CASSSGTGILGTEAFF